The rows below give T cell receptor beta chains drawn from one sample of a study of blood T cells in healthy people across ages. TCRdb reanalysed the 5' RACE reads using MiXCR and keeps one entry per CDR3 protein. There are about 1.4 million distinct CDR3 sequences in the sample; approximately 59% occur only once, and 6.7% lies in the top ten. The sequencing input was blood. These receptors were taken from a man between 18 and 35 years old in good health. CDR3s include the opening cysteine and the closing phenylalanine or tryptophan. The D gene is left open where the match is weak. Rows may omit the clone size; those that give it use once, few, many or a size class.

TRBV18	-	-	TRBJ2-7	TGTGCCAGCTCACCTGGGGCCGGGACAACGGTGCAGTACTTC	CASSPGAGTTVQYF
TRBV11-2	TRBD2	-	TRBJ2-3	TGTGCCAGCGACCTAGCGGGAGGCCTCACAGATACGCAGTATTTT	CASDLAGGLTDTQYF
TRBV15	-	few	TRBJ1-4	TGTGCCACCAGCAGAGATCTTTTAGGGGGGCGGAATGAAAAACTGTTTTTT	CATSRDLLGGRNEKLFF
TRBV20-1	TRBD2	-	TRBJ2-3	TGCAGTGCACTCCGACTAGCCGGTATGGCAGATACGCAGTATTTT	CSALRLAGMADTQYF
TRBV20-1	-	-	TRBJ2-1	TGCAGTGCTAGAGATGGACACAGCTCCTACAATGAGCAGTTCTTC	CSARDGHSSYNEQFF
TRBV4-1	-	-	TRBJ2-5	TGCGCCAGCAGCCAAGGATACAGGGAGGGGGAGACCCAGTACTTC	CASSQGYREGETQYF
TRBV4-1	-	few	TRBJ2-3	TGCGCCAGCAGCCAAGTTCAGGGGAGGACAGATACGCAGTATTTT	CASSQVQGRTDTQYF
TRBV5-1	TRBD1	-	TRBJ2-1	TGCGCCAGCAGCTTGGTGCCCGTGTCTCGGGACAGGTCTTACAATGAGCAGTTCTTC	CASSLVPVSRDRSYNEQFF
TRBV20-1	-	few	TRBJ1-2	TGCAGTGCTAGACAGGCTGGCTACACCTTC	CSARQAGYTF
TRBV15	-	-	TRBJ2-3	TGTGCCACCAGGCCCCAGGGACCAGATACGCAGTATTTT	CATRPQGPDTQYF
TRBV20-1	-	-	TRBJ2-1	TGCAGTGCTAGTCCTCGACGGAATAATGAGCAGTTCTTC	CSASPRRNNEQFF
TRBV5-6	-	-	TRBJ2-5	TGTGCCAGCAGCCGATTAACAGGGTCCGCATACCAAGAGACCCAGTACTTC	CASSRLTGSAYQETQYF
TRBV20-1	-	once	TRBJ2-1	TGCAGTGTCACCGGGACGTATTACAATGAGCAGTTCTTC	CSVTGTYYNEQFF
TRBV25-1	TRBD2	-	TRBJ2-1	TGTGCCAGCAGTGACACAATACTAGCGTCGTCCTACAATGAGCAGTTCTTC	CASSDTILASSYNEQFF
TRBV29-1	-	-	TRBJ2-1	TGCAGCGTTTTGGGTGTACTTGACAATGAGCAGTTCTTC	CSVLGVLDNEQFF
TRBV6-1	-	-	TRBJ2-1	TGTGCCAGTCGCGCGGGCAATGAGCAGTTCTTC	CASRAGNEQFF
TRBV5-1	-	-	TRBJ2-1	TGCGCCAGCAGCTCTGTTAGGCGGAGTCATGGCAATGAGCAGTTCTTC	CASSSVRRSHGNEQFF
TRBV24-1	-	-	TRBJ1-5	TGTGCCACCAGTGATACGGAGGGCGCCCAGCATTTT	CATSDTEGAQHF
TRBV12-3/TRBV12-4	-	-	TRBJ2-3	TGTGCCTGCCGGGTAGATACGCAGTATTTT	CACRVDTQYF
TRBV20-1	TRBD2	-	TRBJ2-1	TGCAGTGCTAAGCGGGAGATGGGTCGGGATGAGCAGTTCTTC	CSAKREMGRDEQFF
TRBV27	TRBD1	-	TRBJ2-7	TGTGCCAGCAGTACCCCCGGGACAGGGATTTACGAGCAGTACTTC	CASSTPGTGIYEQYF
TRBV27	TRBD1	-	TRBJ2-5	TGTGCCAGCGGCAGTTTAGGGGGCTACCAAGAGACCCAGTACTTC	CASGSLGGYQETQYF
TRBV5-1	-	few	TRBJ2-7	TGCGCCAGCAGCTTAGCGGACGGTAACTACGAGCAGTACTTC	CASSLADGNYEQYF